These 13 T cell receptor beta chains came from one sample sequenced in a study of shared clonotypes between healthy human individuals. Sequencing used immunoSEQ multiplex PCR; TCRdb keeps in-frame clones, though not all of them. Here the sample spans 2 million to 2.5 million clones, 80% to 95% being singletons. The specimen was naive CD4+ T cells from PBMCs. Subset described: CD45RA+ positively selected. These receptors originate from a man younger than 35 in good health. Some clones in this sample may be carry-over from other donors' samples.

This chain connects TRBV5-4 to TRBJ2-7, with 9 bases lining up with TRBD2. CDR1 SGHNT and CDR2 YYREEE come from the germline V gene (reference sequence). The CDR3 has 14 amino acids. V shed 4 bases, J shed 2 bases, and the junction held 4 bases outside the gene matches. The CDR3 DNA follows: TGTGCCAGCAGCAGGGGACTAGCAGCCTACGAGCAGTACTTC. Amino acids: CASSRGLAAYEQYF.

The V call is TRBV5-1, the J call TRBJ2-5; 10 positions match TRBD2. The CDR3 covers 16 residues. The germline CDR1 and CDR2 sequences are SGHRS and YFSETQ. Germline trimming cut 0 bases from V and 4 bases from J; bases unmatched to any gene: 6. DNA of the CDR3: TGCGCCAGCAGCTTGGTTGGTAGCGGGAGGAGAGAGACCCAGTACTTC. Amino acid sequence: CASSLVGSGRRETQYF.

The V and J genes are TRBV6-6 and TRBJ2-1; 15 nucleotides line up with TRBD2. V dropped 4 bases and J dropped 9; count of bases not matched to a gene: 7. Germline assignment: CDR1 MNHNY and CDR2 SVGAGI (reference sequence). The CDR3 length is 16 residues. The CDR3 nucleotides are TGTGCCAGCAGTTCCGGGACTAGCGGGAGGCCGGGTGAGCAGTTCTTC. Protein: CASSSGTSGRPGEQFF.

The CDR3 is CACQRGGYGQPQHF. The CDR3 DNA is TGTGCCTGCCAGAGAGGAGGGTACGGTCAGCCCCAGCATTTT. J is TRBJ1-5 and V is TRBV30; D is undetermined. CDR1 is GTSNPN, CDR2 SVGIG, per germline (reference sequence). The CDR3 loop spans 14 amino acids. The ends were cut back, 6 bases at V and 6 bases at J, with 18 bases in the middle. Drawing the rest from reference TRBV30 and TRBJ1-5, the complete variable domain is SQTIHQWPATLVQPVGSPLSLECTVEGTSNPNLYWYRQAAGRGLQLLFYSVGIGQISSEVPQNLSASRPQDRQFILSSKKLLLSDSGFYLCACQRGGYGQPQHFGDGTRLSIL.

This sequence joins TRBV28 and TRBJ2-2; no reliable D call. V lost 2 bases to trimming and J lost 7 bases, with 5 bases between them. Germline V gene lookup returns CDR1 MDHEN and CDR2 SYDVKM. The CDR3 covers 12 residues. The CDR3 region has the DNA TGTGCCAGCAGTTTAGAGCACGGGGAGCTGTTTTTT. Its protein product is CASSLEHGELFF.

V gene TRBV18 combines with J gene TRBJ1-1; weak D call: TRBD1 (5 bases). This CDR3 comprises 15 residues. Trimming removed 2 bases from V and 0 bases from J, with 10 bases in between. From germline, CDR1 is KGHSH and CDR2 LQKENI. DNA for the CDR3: TGTGCCAGCTCACCATTTTCAGGGCTGAACACTGAAGCTTTCTTT. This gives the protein CASSPFSGLNTEAFF.

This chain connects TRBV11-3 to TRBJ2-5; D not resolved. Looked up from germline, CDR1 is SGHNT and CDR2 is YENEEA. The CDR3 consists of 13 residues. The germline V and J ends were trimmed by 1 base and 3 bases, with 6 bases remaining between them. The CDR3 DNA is TGTGCCAGCAGCTTAGGGCGGAAAGAGACCCAGTACTTC. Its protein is CASSLGRKETQYF.

CDR3 nucleotides: TGTGCCAGCAGCTCCCCCGGGACAGTGAAGTTAGAGCAGTTCTTC. It translates to CASSSPGTVKLEQFF. The chain links TRBV28 to TRBJ2-1, with 7 bases aligning to TRBD1. CDR1 is MDHEN, CDR2 SYDVKM, per germline. The CDR3 runs to 15 residues. V trimming: 6 bases; J trimming: 10 bases; junction bases outside the gene matches: 15.

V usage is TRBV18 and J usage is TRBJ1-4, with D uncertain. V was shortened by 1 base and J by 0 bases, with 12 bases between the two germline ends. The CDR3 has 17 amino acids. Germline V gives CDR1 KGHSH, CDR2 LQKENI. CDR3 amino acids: CASSPLGEPATNEKLFF. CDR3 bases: TGTGCCAGCTCACCACTCGGGGAGCCTGCAACTAATGAAAAACTGTTTTTT.

The CDR3 sequence is CAWSAQQGNTDTQYF. Here the CDR3 DNA reads TGTGCCTGGAGTGCTCAACAGGGGAACACAGATACGCAGTATTTT. The rearrangement uses TRBV30 and TRBJ2-3; 7 bases match TRBD1. Germline trimming cut 1 base from V and 2 bases from J; bases unmatched to any gene: 6. The CDR3 contains 15 residues. Looked up from germline, CDR1 is GTSNPN and CDR2 is SVGIG (reference sequence).

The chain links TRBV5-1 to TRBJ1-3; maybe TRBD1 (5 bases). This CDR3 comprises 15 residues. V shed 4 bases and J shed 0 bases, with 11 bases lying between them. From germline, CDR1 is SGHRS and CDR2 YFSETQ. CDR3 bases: TGCGCCAGCAGCCAGGGACGGTACTCTGGAAACACCATATATTTT. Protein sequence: CASSQGRYSGNTIYF.

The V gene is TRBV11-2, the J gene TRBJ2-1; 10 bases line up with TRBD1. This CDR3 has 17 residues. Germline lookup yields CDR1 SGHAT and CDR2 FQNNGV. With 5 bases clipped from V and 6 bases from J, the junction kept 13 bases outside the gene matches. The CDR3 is CASSPLLAGQGVNEQFF. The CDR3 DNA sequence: TGTGCCAGCAGCCCCCTCTTGGCCGGACAGGGGGTCAATGAGCAGTTCTTC.

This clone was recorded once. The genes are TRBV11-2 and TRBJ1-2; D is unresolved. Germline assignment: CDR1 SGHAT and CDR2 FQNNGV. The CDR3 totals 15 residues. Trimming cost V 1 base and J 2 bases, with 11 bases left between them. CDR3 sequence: CASSLALTGNYGYTF. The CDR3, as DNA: TGTGCCAGCAGCTTAGCCCTCACGGGAAACTATGGCTACACCTTC.